This T cell receptor (beta chain) was identified in a study of beta chain features in type 1 diabetes. Points from the study as a whole: Type 1 diabetes patients showed a moderate but significant shortening of TCRB CDR3s in all four CD4+ subsets. Relative to healthy donors, patients appeared to have naive, central memory and Treg TCRB repertoires that were more similar.

The CDR3 length is 13 residues. Germline assignment: CDR1 GTSNPN and CDR2 SVGIG (reference sequence). Trimming stripped 0 bases from V and 1 base from J, with 6 bases between. Expressed TCRB transcripts were sequenced after all isolated RNA was converted to cDNA. TCRdb keeps only in-frame clones here, not all; method: immunoSEQ multiplex PCR. The sample consists of under 300,000 clones, around 16% of them appearing once. A note on this clone: What it binds is unknown. Other DNA variants within this sample encode the same CDR3.

The rearrangement joins TRBV30 to TRBJ1-2; D not resolved. The TCR originated in a man aged 25 to 40 with type 1 diabetes. What was sequenced was naive CD4+ T cells from blood. The CDR3 region has the DNA TGTGCCTGGAGTGTAGCCTTTAACTATGGCTACACCTTC. The encoded protein is CAWSVAFNYGYTF.